This T cell receptor beta chain is drawn from a study of shared clonotypes between healthy human individuals. Study-wide background: Three CD4 naive, three CD4 memory, two CD8 naive and one CD8 memory plate were used per donor.

Overall study findings and caveats: The donor pool, a small one, limited the genetic and exposure-history diversity represented.

Regarding this clone: The antigen remains unidentified.

Authors' processing steps: Junction-only sequences without quality scores were provided by ImmunoSEQ, so filtering was different. This table comes from immunoSEQ multiplex PCR, and its TCRdb copy is limited to in-frame clones, with some not included. V, J and clone size were drawn from that table, and D and trimming were deduced from the DNA. The data show 2.3 million or so clones, about 92% seen once. This CDR3 is 14 amino acids long. This sequence joins TRBV1 and TRBJ2-7; the D call in the table, TRBD1, was not verified against the DNA. TRBV1 is recorded as a pseudogene. Material: naive CD4+ T cells from PBMCs. The subset is: CD45RA+ positively selected. The receptor was isolated from a man younger than 35 in good health. Some clones in this sample may be carry-over from other donors' samples. As DNA, the CDR3 is TGCACCAGCATTGGACAGGGGCGTTCGTACGAGCAGTACTTC. It yields the protein CTSIGQGRSYEQYF.